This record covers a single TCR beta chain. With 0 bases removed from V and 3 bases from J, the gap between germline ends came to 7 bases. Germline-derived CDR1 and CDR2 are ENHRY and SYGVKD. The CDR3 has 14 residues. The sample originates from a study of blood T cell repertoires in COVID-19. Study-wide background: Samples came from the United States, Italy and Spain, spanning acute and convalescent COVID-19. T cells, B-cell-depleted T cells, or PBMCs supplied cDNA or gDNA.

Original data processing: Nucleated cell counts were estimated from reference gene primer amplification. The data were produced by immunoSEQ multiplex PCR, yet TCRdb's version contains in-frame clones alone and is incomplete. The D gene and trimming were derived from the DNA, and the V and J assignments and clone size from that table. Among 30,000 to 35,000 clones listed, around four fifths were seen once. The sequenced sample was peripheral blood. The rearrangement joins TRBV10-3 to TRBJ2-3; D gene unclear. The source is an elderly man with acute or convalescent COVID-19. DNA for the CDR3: TGTGCCATCAGTGAGTCGACTCCAACAGATACGCAGTATTTT. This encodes CAISESTPTDTQYF.